One T cell receptor beta chain is described in this entry. This sample stems from a study of T cell responses to AZD1222 COVID-19 vaccine. Clones were sequenced by immunoSEQ multiplex PCR, and TCRdb holds only the in-frame ones, with some missing. The top ten clones hold roughly 1% of a sample with about 160,000 clones, 85% to 95% of them seen once. This TCR came from an adult in good health. Sequenced material: peripheral blood, taken on day 0 of AZD1222 vaccination.

The CDR3 loop is CASSRITYEQYF. The CDR3 nucleotides read TGTGCCAGCTCACGGATCACCTACGAGCAGTACTTC. The chain links TRBV18 to TRBJ2-7; D not certain. Germline values: CDR1 KGHSH, CDR2 LQKENI. V gave up 4 bases and J gave up 2 bases, with 6 bases separating them. This CDR3 is built from 12 residues. The full variable domain, with the rest looked up from reference TRBV18 and TRBJ2-7, is NAGVMQNPRHLVRRRGQEARLRCSPMKGHSHVYWYRQLPEEGLKFMVYLQKENIIDESGMPKERFSAEFPKEGPSILRIQQVVRGDSAAYFCASSRITYEQYFGPGTRLTVT.